The 13 T cell receptor beta chains below come from one sample, sequenced in a study of identical twins. TCRdb re-analysed the 5' RACE reads in MiXCR, keeping a single row per CDR3 protein. The sample shows about 250,000 distinct CDR3 sequences, over 11% of them seen only once. Material: memory (CD45RO+) T cells sorted from blood. The receptors derive from a woman under 30 in good health.

This clonotype appeared a few times. The chain has TRBV20-1 and TRBJ2-7; D might be TRBD1 or TRBD2, each matching 5 bases. CDR1 is DFQATT and CDR2 is SNEGSKA in the germline V gene (reference sequence). The CDR3 length is 14 residues. V dropped 4 bases and J dropped 2 bases, with 15 bases sitting between them. The CDR3 loop reads CSAKGTLPTYEQYF. The CDR3 nucleotides are TGCAGTGCTAAAGGGACCCTACCTACCTACGAGCAGTACTTC.

The rearrangement uses TRBV7-9 and TRBJ2-3; no clear D gene. Per the germline V gene, CDR1 is SEHNR and CDR2 is FQNEAQ (reference sequence). The CDR3 spans 10 residues. V was shortened by 6 bases and J by 8 bases, with 6 bases between the two germline ends. In nucleotides, the CDR3 is TGTGCCAGCAGTTTGTTTACGCAGTATTTT. It translates to CASSLFTQYF.

This clonotype was found a few times. The rearrangement links TRBV12-3 or TRBV12-4 to TRBJ2-7; TRBD1 matches 10 bases. The junction had 5 bases not matched to a gene; V was cut back by 2 bases and J by 4 bases. The length of the CDR3 is 15 residues. The CDR3 sequence is CASSLRGTGDYEQYF. CDR3 nucleotides: TGTGCCAGCAGTTTAAGGGGGACAGGGGATTACGAGCAGTACTTC.

The gene calls are TRBV7-9 and TRBJ2-3; possible D gene TRBD1, 6 bases. The CDR3 has 15 amino acids. Germline V lookup: CDR1 SEHNR, CDR2 FQNEAQ (reference sequence). The germline V and J ends were trimmed by 2 bases and 2 bases, with 11 bases remaining between them. DNA of the CDR3: TGTGCCAGCAGCTTATTGGGGGCCGACACAGATACGCAGTATTTT. Translation: CASSLLGADTDTQYF.

This rearrangement joins TRBV15 to TRBJ2-3; the D gene is possibly TRBD2 (5 bases). V was cut by 5 bases and J by 9 bases, with 18 bases left in between. The CDR3 consists of 14 residues. Germline-derived CDR1 and CDR2 are LNHNV and YYDKDF (reference sequence). The CDR3 nucleotides read TGTGCCACCAGCCTACGCCTCGATCGGGGAACGCAGTATTTT. This sequence encodes CATSLRLDRGTQYF.

V usage is TRBV7-9 and J usage is TRBJ2-1, with TRBD2 matching over 9 bases. The CDR3 sequence is 15 residues long. With 5 bases clipped from V and 6 bases from J, the junction kept 8 bases outside the gene matches. CDR1 and CDR2 from the germline V gene are SEHNR and FQNEAQ (reference sequence). The DNA of the CDR3 is TGTGCCAGCAGCCAGATAGCGGGAGTTAGCAATGAGCAGTTCTTC. Amino acid sequence: CASSQIAGVSNEQFF.

This clonotype occurred many times. The CDR3 loop is CASSPGPMNTEAFF. CDR3 in DNA: TGTGCCAGCAGCCCAGGGCCGATGAACACTGAAGCTTTCTTT. The J gene is TRBJ1-1, the V gene TRBV7-2; TRBD1 is a possible D gene (5 bases). V gave up 5 bases and J gave up 0 bases, with 10 bases separating them. The CDR3 runs 14 residues. Germline V CDR1 and CDR2: SGHTA, FQGNSA.

The chain has TRBV12-3 or TRBV12-4 and TRBJ2-3; D remains unclear. This CDR3 comprises 14 residues. Deletions cut 6 bases from V and 4 bases from J, with 14 bases between. The DNA of the CDR3 is TGTGCCAGCAGCCCCACCCAGATGCCAGATACGCAGTATTTT. This translates into CASSPTQMPDTQYF.

The chain uses TRBV12-3 or TRBV12-4 and TRBJ2-3, with a tentative D call TRBD1 (5 bases). There are 18 residues in the CDR3. V gave up 8 bases and J gave up 0 bases, with 24 bases separating them. The CDR3 nucleotides are TGTGCCAGCTCCAAAAGGGGAAGGGGCGGAGTGAGCACAGATACGCAGTATTTT. Its protein product is CASSKRGRGGVSTDTQYF.

This clonotype was counted a few times. The V call is TRBV11-2, the J call TRBJ2-4; maybe TRBD1 (6 bases). Trimming removed 0 bases from V and 9 bases from J, with 15 bases in between. Germline CDR1 reads SGHAT; CDR2 reads FQNNGV. The CDR3 loop spans 15 amino acids. Written as DNA, the CDR3 is TGTGCCAGCAGCTTAGACTTCGGCAGGGGTGTCATTCAGTACTTC. Translated: CASSLDFGRGVIQYF.

V gene TRBV20-1 combines with J gene TRBJ2-7, with 9 bases that match TRBD1. The CDR3 contains 16 residues. The germline V gene encodes CDR1 DFQATT and CDR2 SNEGSKA (reference sequence). V gave up 0 bases and J gave up 2 bases; unmatched junction bases: 8. The CDR3 DNA reads as TGCAGTGCTAGAGATCAGTGGGGACAGGGAGCCTACGAGCAGTACTTC. The encoded protein is CSARDQWGQGAYEQYF.

This clonotype was detected only a few times. The chain is built from TRBV11-2 and TRBJ2-2; 13 nucleotides align to TRBD2. This CDR3 is built from 17 residues. The V gene end was trimmed by 6 bases and the J gene end by 4 bases; junction bases not matched to a gene: 8. Looked up from germline, CDR1 is SGHAT and CDR2 is FQNNGV. This CDR3 is CASRPLGLAGPTGELFF. CDR3 DNA: TGTGCCAGCAGACCCCTGGGACTAGCGGGACCCACCGGGGAGCTGTTTTTT.

The CDR3 nucleotides are TGTGCCAGCAGCCTACTAGGACAGGGAGAAAATGAGCAGTTCTTC. Its protein is CASSLLGQGENEQFF. The chain joins TRBV3-1 to TRBJ2-1; 8 nucleotides agree with TRBD1. The junction had 9 bases not matched to a gene; V was cut back by 4 bases and J by 7 bases. Per germline, CDR1 LGHDT and CDR2 YNNKEL (reference sequence). The CDR3 is 15 residues long.